The 14 T cell receptor beta chains below come from one sample, sequenced in a study of molecular identifiers for immune sequencing clone quantification. In TCRdb, the PCR reads were re-called with MiXCR into one record per CDR3 protein. In the table there are about 640,000 distinct CDR3 sequences, 20% of which are singletons. The sequenced sample was naive CD8+ T cells from blood, with Jurkat cell RNA spiked in. The sample's subset: FACS-sorted CD8+CD4-CCR7+CD45RA+ naive T cells. These receptors originate from a human donor in good health. Some libraries in this study had Jurkat cell RNA spiked in.

This clonotype was picked up many times. The CDR3 DNA reads TGTGCCAGCAGTTTATCCGGGCCCAAAAACATTCAGTACTTC. The encoded protein is CASSLSGPKNIQYF. This sequence joins TRBV12-3 or TRBV12-4 and TRBJ2-4; no reliable D call. The CDR3 has 14 residues. Trimming pared 2 bases from V and 2 bases from J, leaving 7 bases between.

Comments on this clonotype: This could be a read error, since a much larger clone is one nucleotide away. In this CDR3 the conserved last residue, phenylalanine or tryptophan, is missing, so a read error is likely. The J gene is TRBJ1-1, the V gene TRBV5-6; tentatively, D is TRBD1 (6 bases). With 5 bases removed from V and 6 bases from J, the gap between germline ends came to 8 bases. CDR1 is SGHDT and CDR2 is YYEEEE in the germline V gene. The CDR3 consists of 11 residues. The CDR3 here is CASRGGPEAFS. The CDR3 coding sequence is TGTGCCAGCAGGGGGGGGCCTGAAGCTTTCTCT.

The chain carries TRBV27 and TRBJ2-5; D is perhaps TRBD1 (5 bases). This CDR3 is built from 15 residues. Trimming left V 5 bases short and J 2 bases short, with 15 bases between. The germline V gene encodes CDR1 MNHEY and CDR2 SMNVEV (reference sequence). The CDR3 spells CASSISYKGQETQYF. The CDR3 coding sequence is TGTGCCAGCAGTATCTCCTACAAGGGGCAAGAGACCCAGTACTTC.

About this clonotype itself: A much larger clone is a single base away; this may be a read error. The gene calls are TRBV29-1 and TRBJ2-7; D is possibly TRBD2 (5 bases). Germline CDR1 and CDR2: SQVTM and ANQGSEA. CDR3 length: 11 residues. This CDR3 reads CSVGLNDELYF. DNA of the CDR3: TGCAGCGTTGGACTAAACGACGAGCTGTACTTC.

Note on this clonotype: This may be a read error: a much more frequent sequence differs by one nucleotide. The rearrangement uses TRBV27 and TRBJ2-7, with 9 positions matching TRBD2. CDR3 length equals 16 residues. Per the germline V gene, CDR1 is MNHEY and CDR2 is SMNVEV (reference sequence). The V and J ends lost 5 bases and 2 bases, in that order; junction bases with no gene match: 10. The CDR3 nucleotides read TGTGCCAGCAGTGTTCTGAGAGTAGCGGGAGCCTACGAGCAGTACTTC. Amino acids: CASSVLRVAGAYEQYF.

This clonotype was counted at least ten times. The V call is TRBV27, the J call TRBJ2-1; 8 nucleotides line up with TRBD2. The germline V gene encodes CDR1 MNHEY and CDR2 SMNVEV (reference sequence). The CDR3 length is 14 residues. V trimming: 6 bases; J trimming: 10 bases; junction bases outside the gene matches: 11. The DNA of the CDR3 is TGTGCCAGCAGACTGCGGGGGGCCCCTTGGGAGCAGTTCTTC. Residues: CASRLRGAPWEQFF.

This chain links TRBV19 with TRBJ2-1, with D uncertain. Trimming left V 3 bases short and J 9 bases short, with 9 bases between. CDR3 length equals 12 residues. Germline lookup yields CDR1 LNHDA and CDR2 SQIVND (reference sequence). The CDR3 coding sequence is TGTGCCAGTAGTATGGATGCCGCTGAGCAGTTCTTC. It encodes CASSMDAAEQFF.

A word on this clonotype: Its ends do not fully match the called genes, so a read error is possible. This chain connects TRBV4-3 to TRBJ1-1, with 8 bases matching TRBD1. This CDR3 is built from 15 residues. Germline CDR1 reads LGHNA; CDR2 reads YSLEER. The CDR3 DNA reads as TGCGCCGGCAGCCAAGACAGGGGAAAGTACACTGAAGCTTTCTTT. Encoded protein: CAGSQDRGKYTEAFF.

This clonotype was seen repeatedly, ten times or more. This chain connects TRBV13 to TRBJ2-5, with D uncertain. Trimming took off 3 bases at V and 1 base at J, with 9 bases between the two ends. Germline-derived CDR1 and CDR2 are PRHDT and FYEKMQ (reference sequence). This CDR3 has 14 residues. The CDR3 region has the DNA TGTGCCAGCAGCTTTCCGGCCAGCCAAGAGACCCAGTACTTC. As protein: CASSFPASQETQYF.

This clonotype was counted only a few times. This chain uses TRBV4-1 with TRBJ2-3; 8 bases agree with TRBD2. The V segment lost 4 bases and the J segment 4 bases; nucleotides outside the gene matches: 10. CDR1 MGHRA and CDR2 YSYEKL come from the germline V gene. This CDR3 is 16 amino acids long. The CDR3 reads CASSRHSSGEADTQYF. CDR3 sequence (DNA): TGCGCCAGCAGCCGGCACAGTAGCGGGGAGGCAGATACGCAGTATTTT.

This clonotype was found a few times. The V call is TRBV15, the J call TRBJ1-5, with 8 bases matching TRBD1. There are 16 residues in the CDR3. Unmatched junction bases numbered 3, after V lost 1 base and J lost 1 base. Germline V gene sequence: CDR1 LNHNV, CDR2 YYDKDF (reference sequence). Here the CDR3 DNA reads TGTGCCACCAGCAGAGTGGGGACAGGAAGCAATCAGCCCCAGCATTTT. It encodes CATSRVGTGSNQPQHF.

This clonotype was seen at least ten times. The rearrangement links TRBV12-3 or TRBV12-4 to TRBJ2-3, with D possibly matching TRBD1 (5 bases). CDR3 length: 16 residues. Trimming removed 4 bases at V and 1 base at J, with 15 bases between. CDR3: CASSSRSQGGTDTQYF. CDR3 sequence (DNA): TGTGCCAGCAGTTCCCGGAGTCAGGGCGGCACAGATACGCAGTATTTT.

With respect to this clonotype: A much larger clone lies a single base off, so this may be a read error. The V call is TRBV7-6, the J call TRBJ2-5; 10 positions match TRBD2. Per the germline V gene, CDR1 is SGHVS and CDR2 is FNYEAQ. There are 17 residues in the CDR3. The CDR3 DNA sequence: TGTGCCAGCAGCTTAGTCTTAGCGGGGGGTTTGGAAGAGACCCGGTACTTC. Protein: CASSLVLAGGLEETRYF.

This chain links TRBV19 with TRBJ2-2, with unresolved D. CDR3 length: 13 amino acids. In germline, CDR1 is LNHDA, CDR2 SQIVND (reference sequence). Trimming removed 3 bases from V and 6 bases from J, with 8 bases in between. The DNA of the CDR3 is TGTGCCAGTAGTATGGGGTATCCCGGGGAGCTGTTTTTT. It codes for CASSMGYPGELFF.